This T cell receptor (beta chain) was recorded in a study of cytomegalovirus exposure and HLA in healthy donors. Broader study findings: It was confirmed in vitro that a few of the CMV-associated chains were specific for CMV antigens. Altogether, 160 or so TCR beta chains were recorded as cytomegalovirus-associated. Whilst most TCR sequences proved rare, a subset of public TCRs occurred across many donors.

As to this clone: As yet, its antigen is unknown.

Generated by immunoSEQ multiplex PCR, the TCRdb table keeps only in-frame clones and is missing some. The table has some 140,000 clones, 85% to 90% seen once. CDR1 MNHEY and CDR2 SMNVEV come from the germline V gene (reference sequence). The length of the CDR3 is 14 residues. Trimming took 4 bases from V and 1 from J, leaving 11 bases between them. Separate from the roughly 700-subject first cohort, the approximately 120-subject validation cohort was the one that the donors belonged to. This clonotype was sampled from a woman between 25 and 40 years old in good health and CMV-seropositive. Source material: PBMCs. V is TRBV27 and J is TRBJ2-7; possible D gene TRBD1, 5 bases. CDR3 sequence: CASSSQDGSYEQYF. CDR3 bases: TGTGCCAGCAGTTCACAGGACGGATCCTACGAGCAGTACTTC.